This passage covers 8 T cell receptor beta chains from one sample sequenced in a study of T cells in Graves' hyperthyroidism and ophthalmopathy. RNA transcripts were the template for amplifying TCR beta CDR3 regions. The HTBI primer set drove a first-round RT-PCR of the TCR CDR3. TCRdb recomputed calls from the multiplex PCR reads with MiXCR, one row per CDR3 protein. In the table there are around 760,000 distinct CDR3 sequences, around a third of which are singletons. Sequenced input: blood. All receptors come from a middle-aged woman with Graves' hyperthyroidism.

This clonotype appeared a few times. V gene TRBV10-3 combines with J gene TRBJ1-6, with a tentative D call TRBD1 (5 bases). Germline values: CDR1 ENHRY, CDR2 SYGVKD. This CDR3 region has 12 residues. The V gene lost 4 bases and the J gene lost 8 bases, with 6 bases spanning the gap. CDR3: CAISVGDSPLHF. DNA for the CDR3: TGTGCCATCAGTGTGGGGGATTCACCCCTCCACTTT.

The V gene is TRBV7-3, the J gene TRBJ2-2; D may match TRBD1 or TRBD2 (6 bases each). The CDR3 length is 16 residues. CDR1 and CDR2 from the germline V gene are SGHTA and FQGTGA. V was pared by 7 bases and J by 1 base, with 16 bases between. The chain's CDR3 is CASTPQGRGNTGELFF. The CDR3 region has the DNA TGTGCCAGCACCCCGCAGGGGCGGGGGAACACCGGGGAGCTGTTTTTT.

This clonotype was seen many times. This chain connects TRBV19 to TRBJ1-2; D not resolved. With 3 bases removed from V and 0 bases from J, the gap between germline ends came to 5 bases. Germline-derived CDR1 and CDR2 are LNHDA and SQIVND (reference sequence). The CDR3 loop spans 13 amino acids. The CDR3 is CASSILANYGYTF. The CDR3 DNA reads TGTGCCAGTAGTATCTTAGCTAACTATGGCTACACCTTC.

As concerns this clonotype: Since a much larger clone is just one base distant, this may be a read error. The chain employs TRBV20-1 and TRBJ2-5; 10 bases agree with TRBD2. The V gene end was trimmed by 3 bases and the J gene end by 5 bases; junction bases not matched to a gene: 6. CDR3 length: 14 residues. Germline values: CDR1 DFQATT, CDR2 SNEGSKA (reference sequence). CDR3 bases: TGCAGTGCTAGCGCACTAGCGGGAAGGGAGACCCAGTACTTC. Its protein is CSASALAGRETQYF.

This chain joins TRBV12-3 or TRBV12-4 and TRBJ2-3; 14 positions agree with TRBD2. This CDR3 contains 16 residues. Germline trimming cut 5 bases from V and 4 bases from J; bases unmatched to any gene: 5. CDR3 sequence (DNA): TGTGCCAGCAGTGCGGGACTAGCGGGGGCGGCAGATACGCAGTATTTT. Translation gives CASSAGLAGAADTQYF.

In the case of this clonotype: A much larger clone is a single base away; this may be a read error. The V call is TRBV29-1, the J call TRBJ1-1; D remains unclear. Germline V gene data show CDR1 as SQVTM and CDR2 as ANQGSEA. The CDR3 has 8 amino acids. CDR3 coding DNA: TGCAGCGTTGACGATGATCTCTTT. Translating gives CSVDDDLF.

This clonotype was recorded many times. The chain joins TRBV2 to TRBJ1-6, with 8 bases matching TRBD1. Unmatched junction bases numbered 7, after V lost 6 bases and J lost 6 bases. The CDR3 runs to 15 residues. Germline V gene lookup returns CDR1 SNHLY and CDR2 FYNNEI. For the CDR3, the DNA is TGTGCCAGCAGCCGACAGGGGTCCGCTAATTCACCCCTCCACTTT. It yields the protein CASSRQGSANSPLHF.

The table lists this clonotype with many counts. The J gene is TRBJ2-6, the V gene TRBV29-1; D ambiguous. CDR1 is SQVTM and CDR2 is ANQGSEA in the germline V gene. The CDR3 sequence is 17 residues long. The V and J ends lost 0 bases and 0 bases respectively, with 12 bases between them. The CDR3 DNA is TGCAGCGTTGAAGATCCAAGGGTCGGCTCTGGGGCCAACGTCCTGACTTTC. This translates into CSVEDPRVGSGANVLTF.